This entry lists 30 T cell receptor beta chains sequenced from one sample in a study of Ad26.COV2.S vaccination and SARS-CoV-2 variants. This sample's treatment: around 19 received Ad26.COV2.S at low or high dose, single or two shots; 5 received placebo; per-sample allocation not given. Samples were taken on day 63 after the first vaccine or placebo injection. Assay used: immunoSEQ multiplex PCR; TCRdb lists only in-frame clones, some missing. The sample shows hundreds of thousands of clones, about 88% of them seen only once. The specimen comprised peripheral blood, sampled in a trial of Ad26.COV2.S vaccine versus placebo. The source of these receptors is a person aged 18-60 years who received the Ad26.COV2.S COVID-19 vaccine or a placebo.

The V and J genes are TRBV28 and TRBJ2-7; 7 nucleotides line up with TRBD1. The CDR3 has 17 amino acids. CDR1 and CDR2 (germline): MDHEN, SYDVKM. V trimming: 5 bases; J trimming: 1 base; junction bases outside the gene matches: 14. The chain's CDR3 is CASSPPGGQKRSYEQYF. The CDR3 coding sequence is TGTGCCAGCAGTCCGCCTGGGGGACAGAAGAGGTCCTACGAGCAGTACTTC.

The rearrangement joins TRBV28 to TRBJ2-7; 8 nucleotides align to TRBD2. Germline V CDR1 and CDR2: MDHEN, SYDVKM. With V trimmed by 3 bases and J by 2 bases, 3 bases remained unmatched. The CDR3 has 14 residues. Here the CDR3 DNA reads TGTGCCAGCAGTTTTCCACTAGCGGCCTACGAGCAGTACTTC. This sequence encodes CASSFPLAAYEQYF.

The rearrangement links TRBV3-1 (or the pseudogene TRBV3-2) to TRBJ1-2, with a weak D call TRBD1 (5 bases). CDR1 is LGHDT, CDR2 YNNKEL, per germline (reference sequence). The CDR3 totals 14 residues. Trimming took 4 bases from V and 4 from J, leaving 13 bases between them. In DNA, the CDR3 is TGTGCCAGCAGCCTGAGTCAGGGCCCCTATGGCTACACCTTC. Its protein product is CASSLSQGPYGYTF.

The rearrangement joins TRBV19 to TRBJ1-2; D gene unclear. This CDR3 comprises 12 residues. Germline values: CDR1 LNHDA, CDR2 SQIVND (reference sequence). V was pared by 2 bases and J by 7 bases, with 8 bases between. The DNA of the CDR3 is TGTGCCAGTAGTATAAGGGAAGGTGGCTACACCTTC. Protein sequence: CASSIREGGYTF.

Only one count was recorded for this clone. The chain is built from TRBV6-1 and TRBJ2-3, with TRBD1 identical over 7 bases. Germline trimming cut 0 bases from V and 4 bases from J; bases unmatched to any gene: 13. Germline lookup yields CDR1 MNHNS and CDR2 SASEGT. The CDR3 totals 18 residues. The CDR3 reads CASSEARWVRGSADTQYF. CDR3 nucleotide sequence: TGTGCCAGCAGTGAAGCACGTTGGGTCAGGGGGTCGGCAGATACGCAGTATTTT.

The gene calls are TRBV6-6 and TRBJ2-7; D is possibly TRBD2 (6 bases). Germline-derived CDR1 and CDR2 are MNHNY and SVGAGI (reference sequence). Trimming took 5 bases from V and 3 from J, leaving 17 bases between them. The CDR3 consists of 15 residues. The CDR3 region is CASSPTGGKIYEQYF. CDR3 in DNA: TGTGCCAGCAGTCCCACAGGCGGGAAGATCTACGAGCAGTACTTC.

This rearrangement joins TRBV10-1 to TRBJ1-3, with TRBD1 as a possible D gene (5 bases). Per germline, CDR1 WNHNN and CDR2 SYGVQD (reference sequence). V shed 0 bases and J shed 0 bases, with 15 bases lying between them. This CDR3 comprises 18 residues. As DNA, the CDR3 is TGCGCCAGCAGTGAGTCGAGAAAAAGGGGATACTCTGGAAACACCATATATTTT. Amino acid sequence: CASSESRKRGYSGNTIYF.

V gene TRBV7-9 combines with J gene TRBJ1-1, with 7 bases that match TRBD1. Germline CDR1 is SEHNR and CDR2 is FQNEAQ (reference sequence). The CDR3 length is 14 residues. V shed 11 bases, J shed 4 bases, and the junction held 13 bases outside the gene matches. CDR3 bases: TGTGCCGGCACTGCCTCCAGGGGGGGCACTGAAGCTTTCTTT. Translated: CAGTASRGGTEAFF.

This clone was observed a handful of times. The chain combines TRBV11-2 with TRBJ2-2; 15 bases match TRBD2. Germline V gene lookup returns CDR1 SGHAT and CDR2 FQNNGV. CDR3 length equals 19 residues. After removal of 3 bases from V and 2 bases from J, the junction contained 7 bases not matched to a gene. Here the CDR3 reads CASSFNLGLAGGNTGELFF. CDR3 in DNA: TGTGCCAGCAGCTTTAATCTGGGACTAGCGGGGGGTAACACCGGGGAGCTGTTTTTT.

This chain's CDR3 is CASSRQGGSGNTIYF. The CDR3 coding sequence is TGTGCCAGCTCACGACAGGGAGGCTCTGGAAACACCATATATTTT. This chain links TRBV18 with TRBJ1-3; 7 bases agree with TRBD1. This CDR3 comprises 15 residues. Looked up from germline, CDR1 is KGHSH and CDR2 is LQKENI. V dropped 4 bases and J dropped 0; count of bases not matched to a gene: 3.

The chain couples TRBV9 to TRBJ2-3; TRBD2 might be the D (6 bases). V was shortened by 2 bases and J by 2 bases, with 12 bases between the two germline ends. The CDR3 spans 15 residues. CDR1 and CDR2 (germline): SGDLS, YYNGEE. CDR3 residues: CASSVFGSPTDTQYF. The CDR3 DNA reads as TGTGCCAGCAGCGTTTTCGGGAGTCCCACAGATACGCAGTATTTT.

The CDR3 is CASSFDAWDHYGYTF. The DNA for the CDR3 is TGTGCCAGCAGTTTTGACGCGTGGGATCACTATGGCTACACCTTC. This chain uses TRBV28 with TRBJ1-2; D is undetermined. V was shortened by 3 bases and J by 3 bases, with 14 bases between the two germline ends. The CDR3 consists of 15 residues. In germline, CDR1 is MDHEN, CDR2 SYDVKM.

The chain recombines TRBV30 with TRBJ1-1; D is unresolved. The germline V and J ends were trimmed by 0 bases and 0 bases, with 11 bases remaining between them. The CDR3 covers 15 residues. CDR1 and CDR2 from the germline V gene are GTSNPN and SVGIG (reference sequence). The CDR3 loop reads CAWSVLSALNTEAFF. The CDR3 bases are TGTGCCTGGAGTGTACTGTCAGCCTTGAACACTGAAGCTTTCTTT.

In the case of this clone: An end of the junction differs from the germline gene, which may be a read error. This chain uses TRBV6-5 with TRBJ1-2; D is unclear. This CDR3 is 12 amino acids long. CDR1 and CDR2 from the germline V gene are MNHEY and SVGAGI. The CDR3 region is CASSILRYDYTF. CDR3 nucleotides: TGTGCCAGCAGCATTCTACGCTATGACTACACCTTC.

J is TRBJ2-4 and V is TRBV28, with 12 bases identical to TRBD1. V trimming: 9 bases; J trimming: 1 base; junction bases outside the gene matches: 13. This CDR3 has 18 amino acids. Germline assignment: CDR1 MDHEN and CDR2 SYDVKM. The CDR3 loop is CARPKGTGGDYAKNIQYF. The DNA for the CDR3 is TGTGCCAGACCCAAGGGGACAGGGGGCGATTATGCCAAAAACATTCAGTACTTC.

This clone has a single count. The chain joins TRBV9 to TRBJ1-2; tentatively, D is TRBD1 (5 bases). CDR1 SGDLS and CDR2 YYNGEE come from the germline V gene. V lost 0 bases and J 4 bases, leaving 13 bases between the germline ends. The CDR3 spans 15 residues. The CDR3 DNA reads TGTGCCAGCAGCGTAGGGGGACGCCACCGCTATGGCTACACCTTC. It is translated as CASSVGGRHRYGYTF.

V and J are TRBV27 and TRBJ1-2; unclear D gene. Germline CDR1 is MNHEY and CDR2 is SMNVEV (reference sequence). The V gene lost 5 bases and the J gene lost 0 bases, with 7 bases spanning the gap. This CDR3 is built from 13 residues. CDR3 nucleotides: TGTGCCAGCAGTACGGCGGCTAACTATGGCTACACCTTC. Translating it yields CASSTAANYGYTF.

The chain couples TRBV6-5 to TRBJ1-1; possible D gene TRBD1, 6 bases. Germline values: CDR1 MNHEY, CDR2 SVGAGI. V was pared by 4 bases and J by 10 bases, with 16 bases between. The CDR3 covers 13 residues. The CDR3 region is CASSLRTDSVAFF. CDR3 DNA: TGTGCCAGCAGTTTACGGACAGACTCTGTAGCTTTCTTT.

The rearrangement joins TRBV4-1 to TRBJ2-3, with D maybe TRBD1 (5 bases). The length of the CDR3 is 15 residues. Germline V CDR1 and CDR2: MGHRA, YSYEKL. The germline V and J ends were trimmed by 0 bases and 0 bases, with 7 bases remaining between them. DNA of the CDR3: TGCGCCAGCAGCCAAGACAGGGTGAGCACAGATACGCAGTATTTT. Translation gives CASSQDRVSTDTQYF.

CDR3 sequence reads: CASSLPGTSGSDEQFF. The CDR3 DNA reads TGTGCCAGCAGCCTCCCAGGGACTAGCGGGAGTGATGAGCAGTTCTTC. The chain uses TRBV14 and TRBJ2-1, with TRBD2 matching 14 bases. This CDR3 comprises 16 residues. CDR1 and CDR2 (germline): SGHDN, FVKESK. J lost 8 bases, V lost 4 bases, and 7 bases had no gene match.

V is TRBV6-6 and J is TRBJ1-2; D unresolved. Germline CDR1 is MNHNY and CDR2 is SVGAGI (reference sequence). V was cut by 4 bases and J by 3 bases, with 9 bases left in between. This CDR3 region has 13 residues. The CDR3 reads CASSSDGDYGYTF. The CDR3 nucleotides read TGTGCCAGCAGTTCCGACGGCGACTATGGCTACACCTTC.

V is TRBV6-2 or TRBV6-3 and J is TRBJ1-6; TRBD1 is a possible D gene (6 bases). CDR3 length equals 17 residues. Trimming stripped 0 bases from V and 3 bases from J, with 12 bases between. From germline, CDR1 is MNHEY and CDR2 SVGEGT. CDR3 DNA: TGTGCCAGCAGTTACTCGGAGGGGGTCCTCTATAATTCACCCCTCCACTTT. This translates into CASSYSEGVLYNSPLHF.

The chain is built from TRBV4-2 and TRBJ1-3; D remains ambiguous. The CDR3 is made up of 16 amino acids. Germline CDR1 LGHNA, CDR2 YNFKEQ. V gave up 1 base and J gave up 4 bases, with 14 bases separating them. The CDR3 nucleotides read TGTGCCAGCAGCCAAGCCTCCCCTTCGGTAGGAAACACCATATATTTT. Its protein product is CASSQASPSVGNTIYF.

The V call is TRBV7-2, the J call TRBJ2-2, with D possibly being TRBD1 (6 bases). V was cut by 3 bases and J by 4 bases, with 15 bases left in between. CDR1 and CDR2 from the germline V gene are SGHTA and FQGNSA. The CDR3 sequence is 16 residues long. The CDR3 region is CASSFPAGTSTGELFF. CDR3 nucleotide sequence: TGTGCCAGCAGCTTCCCGGCCGGGACATCCACCGGGGAGCTGTTTTTT.

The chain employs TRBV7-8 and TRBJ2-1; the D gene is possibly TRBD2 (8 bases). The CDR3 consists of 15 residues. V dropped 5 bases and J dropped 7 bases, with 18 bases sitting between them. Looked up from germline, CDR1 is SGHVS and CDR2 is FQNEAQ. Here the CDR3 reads CASSPRGGGGNEQFF. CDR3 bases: TGTGCCAGCAGCCCCAGGGGGGGCGGGGGGAATGAGCAGTTCTTC.

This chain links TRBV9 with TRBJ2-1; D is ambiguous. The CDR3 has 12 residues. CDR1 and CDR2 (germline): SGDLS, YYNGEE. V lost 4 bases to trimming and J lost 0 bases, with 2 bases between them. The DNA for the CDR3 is TGTGCCAGCAGCTTCTCCTACAATGAGCAGTTCTTC. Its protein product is CASSFSYNEQFF.

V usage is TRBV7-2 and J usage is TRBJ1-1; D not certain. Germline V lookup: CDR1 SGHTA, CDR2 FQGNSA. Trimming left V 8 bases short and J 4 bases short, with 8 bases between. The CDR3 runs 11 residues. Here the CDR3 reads CASVGATEAFF. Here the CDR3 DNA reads TGTGCCAGCGTGGGTGCCACTGAAGCTTTCTTT.

CDR3 amino acids: CAISGSGLQGRVEEKLFF. CDR3 nucleotides: TGTGCCATCAGTGGGAGCGGATTACAGGGTAGGGTTGAAGAAAAACTGTTTTTT. The V gene is TRBV10-3, the J gene TRBJ1-4, with D perhaps matching TRBD1 (6 bases). The CDR3 sequence is 18 residues long. Trimming pared 4 bases from V and 8 bases from J, leaving 26 bases between. CDR1 is ENHRY, CDR2 SYGVKD, per germline.

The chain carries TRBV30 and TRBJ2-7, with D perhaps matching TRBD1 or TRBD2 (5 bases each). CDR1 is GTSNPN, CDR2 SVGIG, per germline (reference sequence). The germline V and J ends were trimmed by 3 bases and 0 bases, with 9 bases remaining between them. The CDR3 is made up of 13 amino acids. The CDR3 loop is CAWSVGTSYEQYF. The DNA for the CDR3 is TGTGCCTGGAGCGTGGGGACCTCCTACGAGCAGTACTTC.

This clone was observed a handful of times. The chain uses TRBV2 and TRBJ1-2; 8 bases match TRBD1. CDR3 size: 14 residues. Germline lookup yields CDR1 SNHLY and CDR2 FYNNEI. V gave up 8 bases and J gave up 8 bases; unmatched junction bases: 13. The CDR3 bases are TGTGCCAGCGGCGGGGACAGGACCAATCGGGGCTACACCTTC. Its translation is CASGGDRTNRGYTF.